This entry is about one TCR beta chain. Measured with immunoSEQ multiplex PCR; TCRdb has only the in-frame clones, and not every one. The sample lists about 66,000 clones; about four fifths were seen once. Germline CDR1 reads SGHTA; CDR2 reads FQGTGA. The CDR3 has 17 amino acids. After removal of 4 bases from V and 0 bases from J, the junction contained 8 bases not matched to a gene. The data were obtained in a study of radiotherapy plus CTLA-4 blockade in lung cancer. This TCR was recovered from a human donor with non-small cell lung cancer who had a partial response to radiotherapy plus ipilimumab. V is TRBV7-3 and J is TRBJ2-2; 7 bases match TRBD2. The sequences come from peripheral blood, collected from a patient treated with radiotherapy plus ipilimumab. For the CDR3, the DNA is TGTGCCAGCAGCTCCCAGAGGACTAGAACGAACACCGGGGAGCTGTTTTTT. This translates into CASSSQRTRTNTGELFF.